Only one count was recorded for the clone carrying this T cell receptor (beta chain). Thyroid surgery had not been preceded by any treatment in any patient. The CDR3 spans 15 residues. The V gene's germline CDR1 is GTSNPN and CDR2 SVGIG (reference sequence). Losses at the gene ends were 3 bases for V and 8 bases for J; bases not matched to a gene: 12. This sample was taken from a study of metastatic and nonmetastatic thyroid tumors. The overall study: Samples came from malignant and benign thyroid patients, and repertoires were compared across blood and tumor or nodule tissue.

TCRdb re-called the PCR reads through MiXCR. This sample has approximately 17,000 clones, with roughly 15% found just once. This receptor was taken from a male donor with papillary thyroid cancer or a benign thyroid nodule (not recorded which). Some clones in this sample may be carry-over from other donors' samples. The gene calls are TRBV30 and TRBJ1-2; TRBD1 matches 10 bases. Material for sequencing was blood. This CDR3 is CAWRGQGLSVGGYTF. CDR3 DNA: TGTGCCTGGAGGGGACAGGGGCTCTCTGTAGGAGGCTACACCTTC.